The 20 T cell receptor beta chains below all came from one sample that was sequenced in a study of Graves' ophthalmopathy and Graves' hyperthyroidism. Scientists amplified the TCR beta CDR3 regions from RNA transcripts. Second-round multiplex PCR came after first-round RT-PCR with HTBI primers. TCRdb independently ran MiXCR on the multiplex PCR reads; one entry per CDR3 protein. Of 230,000 or so distinct CDR3 sequences detected, less than 55% appear once; the ten largest clones hold about 45%. Sequences were obtained from peripheral blood. The receptors were gathered from an adult man with Graves' ophthalmopathy.

The rearrangement uses TRBV2 and TRBJ2-7, with D perhaps being TRBD1 or TRBD2 (5 bases each). Trimming shortened V by 1 base and J by 6 bases, and 13 bases separated the two germline ends. CDR3 length: 14 amino acids. Looked up from germline, CDR1 is SNHLY and CDR2 is FYNNEI. The CDR3 is CASSEVSSGGEQYF. The CDR3 nucleotides read TGTGCCAGCAGTGAAGTGAGTAGTGGGGGCGAGCAGTACTTC. The full variable domain, rest sourced from reference TRBV2 and TRBJ2-7, is EPEVTQTPSHQVTQMGQEVILRCVPISNHLYFYWYRQILGQKVEFLVSFYNNEISEKSEIFDDQFSVERPDGSNFTLKIRSTKLEDSAMYFCASSEVSSGGEQYFGPGTRLTVT.

The chain combines TRBV20-1 with TRBJ1-2; perhaps TRBD1 as D (6 bases). This CDR3 is 11 amino acids long. The germline CDR1 and CDR2 sequences are DFQATT and SNEGSKA (reference sequence). V lost 5 bases to trimming and J lost 10 bases, with 14 bases between them. CDR3 bases: TGCAGTGCTTGGCAGGGGAATGTCTACACCTTC. Translating gives CSAWQGNVYTF.

In this sample, this clonotype turned up a few times. V usage is TRBV11-2 and J usage is TRBJ1-2, with D unclear. Trimming left V 0 bases short and J 6 bases short, with 11 bases between. The CDR3 is 14 amino acids. Germline lookup yields CDR1 SGHAT and CDR2 FQNNGV. CDR3 loop: CASSLDLSSDGYTF. DNA for the CDR3: TGTGCCAGCAGCTTAGATCTCTCCAGTGATGGCTACACCTTC. Using reference TRBV11-2 and TRBJ1-2 for the parts outside the CDR3, the full variable domain is EAGVAQSPRYKIIEKRQSVAFWCNPISGHATLYWYQQILGQGPKLLIQFQNNGVVDDSQLPKDRFSAERLKGVDSTLKIQPAKLEDSAVYLCASSLDLSSDGYTFGSGTRLTVV.

The CDR3 DNA sequence: TGTGCCAGCAGCGTAGAAGGGCCACCCTCCTACGAGCAGTACTTC. Translation: CASSVEGPPSYEQYF. This chain links TRBV9 with TRBJ2-7, with D unresolved. Germline-derived CDR1 and CDR2 are SGDLS and YYNGEE. Deletions cut 0 bases from V and 0 bases from J, with 10 bases between. This CDR3 spans 15 amino acids.

This clonotype appeared a single time. J is TRBJ1-1 and V is TRBV9; no firm D call. The V and J ends lost 5 bases and 1 base respectively, with 9 bases between them. This CDR3 region has 13 residues. Germline V gives CDR1 SGDLS, CDR2 YYNGEE. The CDR3 nucleotides are TGTGCCAGCAGTCCCCAGTCGAACACTGAAGCTTTCTTT. Its translation is CASSPQSNTEAFF.

The genes are TRBV20-1 and TRBJ1-1; a weak D match, TRBD1 (5 bases). This CDR3 is built from 13 residues. Trimming took off 7 bases at V and 1 base at J, with 13 bases between the two ends. CDR1 is DFQATT and CDR2 is SNEGSKA in the germline V gene (reference sequence). For the CDR3, the DNA is TGCAGTGGTAAGCAGGGCCCGAACACTGAAGCTTTCTTT. Its protein product is CSGKQGPNTEAFF.

The genes are TRBV10-3 and TRBJ1-3; tentatively, D is TRBD1 (6 bases). V was pared by 5 bases and J by 4 bases, with 15 bases between. Germline CDR1 and CDR2: ENHRY and SYGVKD. The CDR3 sequence is 15 residues long. CDR3 in amino acids: CAISLHRDQGNTIYF. CDR3 DNA sequence: TGTGCCATCAGTCTCCACAGGGATCAAGGAAACACCATATATTTT.

This clonotype was seen a handful of times. This sequence joins TRBV20-1 and TRBJ1-2, with a possible D match to TRBD1 (6 bases). The CDR3 extends over 16 amino acids. The V end was cut by 2 bases, the J end by 2 bases, with 18 bases between. Germline CDR1 reads DFQATT; CDR2 reads SNEGSKA (reference sequence). The CDR3 nucleotides read TGCAGTGCTAGAACTCAAGGGACATCCGTGAACTATGGCTACACCTTC. This sequence encodes CSARTQGTSVNYGYTF.

The chain uses TRBV9 and TRBJ2-5; TRBD2 agrees at 9 bases. The J call is doubtful: the DNA matches TRBJ2-1 better. The CDR3 runs 15 residues. CDR1 SGDLS and CDR2 YYNGEE come from the germline V gene. DNA for the CDR3: TGTGCCAGCAGCGGGGGCGGGGGGGCCATAAATGAGCAGTTCTTC. It is translated as CASSGGGGAINEQFF.

The sample holds a few counts of this clonotype. V usage is TRBV9 and J usage is TRBJ1-3; D unresolved. This CDR3 has 14 residues. CDR1 and CDR2 (germline): SGDLS, YYNGEE. V lost 2 bases, J lost 0 bases, and 6 bases lay in between. CDR3 sequence reads: CASSVGYSGNTIYF. The DNA for the CDR3 is TGTGCCAGCAGCGTCGGGTACTCTGGAAACACCATATATTTT.

CDR3 in amino acids: CASSGVEPEQETQYF. CDR3 DNA: TGTGCCAGCAGCGGGGTTGAACCTGAACAAGAGACCCAGTACTTC. This rearrangement joins TRBV9 to TRBJ2-5; D is unresolved. This CDR3 has 15 residues. The V gene lost 3 bases and the J gene lost 2 bases, with 14 bases spanning the gap. The germline gives CDR1 SGDLS, CDR2 YYNGEE.

The V gene is TRBV7-9, the J gene TRBJ2-7, with 8 positions matching TRBD1. From germline, CDR1 is SEHNR and CDR2 FQNEAQ (reference sequence). The J segment lost 4 bases and the V segment lost 2 bases, leaving 4 bases of the junction unmatched. The CDR3 extends over 14 amino acids. CDR3 amino acids: CASSLTGQGYEQYF. In nucleotides, the CDR3 is TGTGCCAGCAGCTTAACAGGACAGGGTTACGAGCAGTACTTC.

The chain combines TRBV10-3 with TRBJ2-2; D not certain. The V and J ends lost 6 bases and 4 bases respectively, with 6 bases between them. Germline-derived CDR1 and CDR2 are ENHRY and SYGVKD. This CDR3 contains 12 residues. For the CDR3, the DNA is TGTGCCATCAGAGACTCCACCGGGGAGCTGTTTTTT. Translated: CAIRDSTGELFF.

A few counts support this clonotype. The rearrangement links TRBV12-3 or TRBV12-4 to TRBJ1-3, with TRBD1 identical over 10 bases. After removal of 4 bases from V and 4 bases from J, the junction contained 10 bases not matched to a gene. The length of the CDR3 is 17 residues. The CDR3, as DNA: TGTGCCAGCAGTTCCGGGACAGGGGATCCTCTCGGAAACACCATATATTTT. This translates into CASSSGTGDPLGNTIYF.

This clonotype appeared a single time. The chain uses TRBV30 and TRBJ1-6, with TRBD1 identical over 10 bases. This CDR3 region has 15 residues. Germline CDR1 is GTSNPN and CDR2 is SVGIG (reference sequence). The J segment lost 8 bases and the V segment lost 2 bases, leaving 6 bases of the junction unmatched. The CDR3: CAWSRTGGTDSPLHF. CDR3 in DNA: TGTGCCTGGAGTCGGACAGGGGGTACAGATTCACCCCTCCACTTT.

The genes are TRBV19 and TRBJ1-3; D is unclear. V lost 6 bases and J lost 0, with 6 bases in between. Germline CDR1 and CDR2: LNHDA and SQIVND (reference sequence). The CDR3 is made up of 13 amino acids. Written as DNA, the CDR3 is TGTGCCAGTAGGATACCCTCTGGAAACACCATATATTTT. Translated: CASRIPSGNTIYF.

This clonotype was detected a few times. The J gene is TRBJ2-5, the V gene TRBV7-2, with a weak D call TRBD1 (6 bases). V was trimmed by 5 bases and J by 3 bases, leaving 13 bases between them. From germline, CDR1 is SGHTA and CDR2 FQGNSA. CDR3 size: 14 residues. In DNA, the CDR3 is TGTGCCAGCAGCCGAGGACAGAGGGAAGAGACCCAGTACTTC. Translation gives CASSRGQREETQYF.

The CDR3 DNA is TGTGCCAGCAGCTCGGGGGGGGACTATGGCTACACCTTC. Residues: CASSSGGDYGYTF. The chain carries TRBV11-2 and TRBJ1-2; TRBD1 might be the D (5 bases). Germline values: CDR1 SGHAT, CDR2 FQNNGV. The CDR3 is made up of 13 amino acids. Trimming stripped 4 bases from V and 3 bases from J, with 9 bases between.

In its sample, this clonotype was seen a few times. The chain is built from TRBV20-1 and TRBJ2-5; perhaps D is TRBD1 or TRBD2 (5 bases each). Germline V gives CDR1 DFQATT, CDR2 SNEGSKA (reference sequence). The CDR3 is made up of 12 amino acids. Trimming removed 7 bases at V and 5 bases at J, with 14 bases between. CDR3 sequence (DNA): TGCAGTGTTCGCCAGGGCGGGGAGACCCAGTACTTC. It codes for CSVRQGGETQYF.

This chain joins TRBV7-9 and TRBJ1-2; D is unclear. The CDR3 sequence is 16 residues long. The germline gives CDR1 SEHNR, CDR2 FQNEAQ (reference sequence). V dropped 0 bases and J dropped 3 bases, with 14 bases sitting between them. CDR3 residues: CASSLAGTVIDYGYTF. The CDR3 DNA sequence: TGTGCCAGCAGCTTAGCGGGAACAGTGATCGACTATGGCTACACCTTC.